The rows below give T cell receptor beta chains drawn from one sample of a study of identical twins. TCRdb itself ran the 5' RACE reads through MiXCR, one entry per CDR3 protein. The sample holds around 220,000 distinct CDR3 sequences, about 10% seen once. The sample was memory T cells sorted from blood. These receptors were collected from a man aged 50-59 years in good health. Both conserved end residues are part of each CDR3.

V gene	J gene	CDR3 protein
TRBV5-5	TRBJ1-1	CASSLSARGNTEAFF
TRBV19	TRBJ1-1	CASSIRVSAPFWGTEAFF
TRBV15	TRBJ2-1	CATSGLADYNEQFF
TRBV20-1	TRBJ2-7	CSGGQGSSYYEQYF
TRBV10-3	TRBJ2-1	CAISDRENEQFF
TRBV9	TRBJ1-4	CASSVGTTNEKLFF
TRBV3-1	TRBJ1-4	CASSQGIRRAEKLFF
TRBV12-3/TRBV12-4	TRBJ1-5	CASSFVGDRNQPQHF
TRBV5-4	TRBJ1-5	CASSVGAGQPQHF
TRBV7-3	TRBJ2-1	CASSPGLAEKNEQFF
TRBV28	TRBJ1-5	CASSLAAVNSNQPQHF
TRBV30	TRBJ1-1	CAWSVLTEAFF
TRBV7-6	TRBJ2-1	CASSLSASSYNEQFF
TRBV5-1	TRBJ2-1	CASSLELAGRFGEQFF
TRBV7-9	TRBJ2-3	CASSWRTGPTDTQYF
TRBV7-8	TRBJ2-5	CASSYMGETQYF
TRBV15	TRBJ2-3	CATSRDPRGVTDTQYF
TRBV6-2/TRBV6-3	TRBJ1-2	CASSWTELSYGYTF
TRBV9	TRBJ2-1	CASSVVGGTGAYNEQFF
TRBV24-1	TRBJ2-7	CATSDDKYEQYF
TRBV28	TRBJ1-5	CASEQGRPQHF
TRBV9	TRBJ2-1	CASSEGTSENYNEQFF
TRBV5-8	TRBJ1-2	CASSLATGTPGYGYTF
TRBV20-1	TRBJ2-1	CSARDPARSYNEQFF
TRBV6-2/TRBV6-3	TRBJ2-3	CASSYVGPPQYF
TRBV7-8	TRBJ2-1	CASSLESVIAGYSYNEQFF
TRBV30	TRBJ1-1	CAWSRDRGNTEAFF
TRBV10-3	TRBJ1-3	CAISDPGGQTGNTIYF
TRBV12-3/TRBV12-4	TRBJ1-4	CASSLSHRGGEKLFF
TRBV28	TRBJ2-3	CASSLRGSIDTQYF
TRBV10-3	TRBJ1-4	CAISTGTGGQKLFF
TRBV11-1	TRBJ1-1	CASRIDRANTEAFF
TRBV12-3/TRBV12-4	TRBJ1-3	CASSLTWSSGNTIYF
TRBV27	TRBJ2-7	CASSIAGRGWEQYF
TRBV20-1	TRBJ1-1	CSAGRRTAFPEAFF
TRBV5-1	TRBJ2-1	CASSFTGTSGTYEQFF
TRBV9	TRBJ1-4	CASSVEGGRDEKLFF